The entry that follows covers one T cell receptor (beta chain) sequence. The data originate from a study of blood T cell repertoires in COVID-19. CDR1 and CDR2 from the germline V gene are SGDLS and YYNGEE. This CDR3 is built from 14 residues. V shed 3 bases, J shed 9 bases, and the junction held 7 bases outside the gene matches. TCRdb keeps only in-frame clones here, not all; method: immunoSEQ multiplex PCR. Here the sample spans under 250,000 clones, 70% to 90% being singletons. The source is a man aged 30 to 39 who had recovered from COVID-19. The V and J genes are TRBV9 and TRBJ2-1, with 9 bases that match TRBD1. Sequenced material: PBMCs or T cells enriched from blood (not recorded which). The CDR3 DNA reads as TGTGCCAGCAGCGCGGGACAGGGAAGGGGTGAGCAGTTCTTC. Translating it yields CASSAGQGRGEQFF.